This T cell receptor (beta chain) came from a study of blood T cell repertoires in COVID-19. Looking at the study overall: Sources were T cells, B-cell-depleted T cells, or PBMCs; the material itself was cDNA or gDNA.

Authors' analysis steps: How many nucleated cells were present was estimated from reference gene primer amplification. The assay was immunoSEQ multiplex PCR, and TCRdb's table has in-frame clones only and misses some. The V and J calls and clone size are taken from that table; D and trimming were inferred from the DNA. The sample includes around 200,000 clones, over 75% of them seen just once. In its sample, this clone was seen a few times. V was trimmed by 4 bases and J by 6 bases, leaving 8 bases between them. This CDR3 is built from 12 residues. The source is a man between 45 and 60 years old who had recovered from COVID-19. V is TRBV12-3 or TRBV12-4 and J is TRBJ2-3; TRBD1 might be the D (5 bases). Sequenced material: peripheral blood. CDR3 in DNA: TGTGCCAGCAGTTGGGGCGTGGATACGCAGTATTTT. This codes for CASSWGVDTQYF.